Listed here are 25 T cell receptor beta chains from one sample, sequenced in a study of blood T cell repertoires in COVID-19. Assay: immunoSEQ multiplex PCR; the TCRdb copy retains only in-frame clones and omits some. The sample contains fewer than 350,000 clones, 70% to 90% of which appear only once. The sample was peripheral blood. The receptors were sampled from a woman between 50 and 59 years old with active or convalescent COVID-19.

The chain couples TRBV5-1 to TRBJ2-3; 10 bases align to TRBD2. Germline V gene sequence: CDR1 SGHRS, CDR2 YFSETQ. The length of the CDR3 is 16 residues. The ends lost 1 base at V and 3 bases at J; junction bases unmatched: 5. DNA of the CDR3: TGCGCCAGCAGCTTGCCTAGCGGGGGAGGGACAGATACGCAGTATTTT. As protein: CASSLPSGGGTDTQYF.

The chain uses TRBV10-3 and TRBJ1-1; a possible D gene is TRBD1 (5 bases). The germline V gene has CDR1 ENHRY and CDR2 SYGVKD. This CDR3 has 15 amino acids. V gave up 0 bases and J gave up 4 bases, with 12 bases separating them. The CDR3 region is CAISESTGESTEAFF. For the CDR3, the DNA is TGTGCCATCAGTGAGTCTACGGGGGAATCCACTGAAGCTTTCTTT.

This clone was observed once. V usage is TRBV9 and J usage is TRBJ1-1; TRBD1 might be the D (5 bases). V was pared by 2 bases and J by 5 bases, with 10 bases between. This CDR3 has 13 amino acids. The germline V gene has CDR1 SGDLS and CDR2 YYNGEE. This CDR3 is CASSVGGETEAFF. CDR3 in DNA: TGTGCCAGCAGCGTCGGGGGAGAGACTGAAGCTTTCTTT. The variable domain in full, with the rest retrieved from reference TRBV9 and TRBJ1-1, is DSGVTQTPKHLITATGQRVTLRCSPRSGDLSVYWYQQSLDQGLQFLIQYYNGEERAKGNILERFSAQQFPDLHSELNLSSLELGDSALYFCASSVGGETEAFFGQGTRLTVV.

The rearrangement uses TRBV4-2 and TRBJ1-2; 11 bases line up with TRBD1. Germline V gene data show CDR1 as LGHNA and CDR2 as YNFKEQ. The CDR3 totals 16 residues. With V trimmed by 2 bases and J by 4 bases, 6 bases remained unmatched. The CDR3 sequence is CASSQTQDRGPYGYTF. CDR3 coding DNA: TGTGCCAGCAGCCAAACCCAGGACAGGGGGCCCTATGGCTACACCTTC.

The rearrangement joins TRBV5-1 to TRBJ1-2; unclear D gene. There are 14 residues in the CDR3. CDR1 SGHRS and CDR2 YFSETQ come from the germline V gene. The V and J ends lost 0 bases and 4 bases respectively, with 10 bases between them. The CDR3 nucleotides are TGCGCCAGCAGCTTGGATCAGGCAGTCTATGGCTACACCTTC. This encodes CASSLDQAVYGYTF.

This chain links TRBV5-1 with TRBJ1-5; TRBD1 aligns across 9 bases. Germline V gene lookup returns CDR1 SGHRS and CDR2 YFSETQ. Trimming removed 2 bases from V and 4 bases from J; junction bases left unmatched: 4. The CDR3 covers 15 residues. CDR3 in DNA: TGCGCCAGCAGCTTCGGGACAGGGACTAATCAGCCCCAGCATTTT. The encoded protein is CASSFGTGTNQPQHF.

Regarding this clone: The same CDR3 arises from other DNA sequences in this sample as well. This sequence joins TRBV5-1 and TRBJ2-5; D not certain. Trimming left V 1 base short and J 4 bases short, with 8 bases between. CDR1 SGHRS and CDR2 YFSETQ come from the germline V gene. The CDR3 consists of 13 residues. The CDR3 spells CASSLRTGETQYF. As DNA, the CDR3 is TGCGCCAGCAGCTTGAGAACGGGAGAGACCCAGTACTTC.

This clone has at least ten counts. The chain joins TRBV24-1 to TRBJ1-4; possibly TRBD1 for D (5 bases). V gave up 2 bases and J gave up 7 bases, with 16 bases separating them. The CDR3 extends over 16 amino acids. Germline CDR1 is KGHDR and CDR2 is SFDVKD. CDR3 sequence: CATSDSTGRGGEKLFF. In nucleotides, the CDR3 is TGTGCCACCAGTGATTCAACGGGACGCGGGGGTGAAAAACTGTTTTTT.

The rearrangement joins TRBV5-1 to TRBJ2-1, with 12 bases identical to TRBD2. The CDR3 has 17 residues. Germline lookup yields CDR1 SGHRS and CDR2 YFSETQ. The V gene end was trimmed by 3 bases and the J gene end by 4 bases; junction bases not matched to a gene: 8. Written as DNA, the CDR3 is TGCGCCAGCAGCTCCCTAGCGGGAGGGGGAATTTACAATGAGCAGTTCTTC. Amino acid sequence: CASSSLAGGGIYNEQFF.

J is TRBJ2-7 and V is TRBV27, with D maybe TRBD1 (5 bases). Germline CDR1 reads MNHEY; CDR2 reads SMNVEV (reference sequence). Trimming left V 6 bases short and J 3 bases short, with 15 bases between. This CDR3 comprises 14 residues. The CDR3, as DNA: TGTGCCAGCAGGCTGGGGCGCAGGGACTACGAGCAGTACTTC. It codes for CASRLGRRDYEQYF.

Points on this clone: Other nucleotide sequences from this sample produce the same CDR3. The chain employs TRBV5-5 and TRBJ1-5; no firm D call. Trimming shortened V by 0 bases and J by 5 bases, and 9 bases separated the two germline ends. The CDR3 has 14 amino acids. Germline values: CDR1 SGHKS, CDR2 YYEKEE (reference sequence). The CDR3 DNA reads as TGTGCCAGCAGCTTGGTGGGCGGGGATCAGCCCCAGCATTTT. This sequence encodes CASSLVGGDQPQHF.

V gene TRBV29-1 combines with J gene TRBJ1-5, with D possibly matching TRBD1 (5 bases). This CDR3 has 13 amino acids. The V gene lost 4 bases and the J gene lost 5 bases, with 12 bases spanning the gap. Germline CDR1 reads SQVTM; CDR2 reads ANQGSEA. In nucleotides, the CDR3 is TGCAGCGTTGTCCAGGGATCGGATCAGCCCCAGCATTTT. Translation gives CSVVQGSDQPQHF. The full variable domain, in which reference TRBV29-1 and TRBJ1-5 provide the parts outside the CDR3, is SAVISQKPSRDICQRGTSLTIQCQVDSQVTMMFWYRQQPGQSLTLIATANQGSEATYESGFVIDKFPISRPNLTFSTLTVSNMSPEDSSIYLCSVVQGSDQPQHFGDGTRLSIL.

CDR3 sequence (DNA): TGTGCCAGTAGTATAGATCTATGGGGACAGAAGATCTATGGCTACACCTTC. Protein product: CASSIDLWGQKIYGYTF. The chain uses TRBV19 and TRBJ1-2; TRBD1 aligns across 7 bases. The CDR3 has 17 amino acids. The V segment lost 0 bases and the J segment 4 bases; nucleotides outside the gene matches: 11. Germline CDR1 and CDR2: LNHDA and SQIVND (reference sequence).

This chain uses TRBV6-1 with TRBJ1-1; no clear D gene. Germline values: CDR1 MNHNS, CDR2 SASEGT. Trimming took off 2 bases at V and 0 bases at J, with 7 bases between the two ends. CDR3 length equals 14 residues. The DNA of the CDR3 is TGTGCCAGCAGTGAAAACCAGGTGAACACTGAAGCTTTCTTT. This gives the protein CASSENQVNTEAFF.

The rearrangement joins TRBV9 to TRBJ2-1; TRBD2 matches 10 bases. V lost 4 bases, J lost 8 bases, and 9 bases stayed unmatched. CDR1 is SGDLS, CDR2 YYNGEE, per germline. The CDR3 length is 15 residues. The CDR3 sequence is CASSPAGGTSDEQFF. CDR3 sequence (DNA): TGTGCCAGCAGCCCCGCAGGAGGGACTAGCGATGAGCAGTTCTTC.

The V and J genes are TRBV19 and TRBJ1-2; D is unresolved. V was shortened by 5 bases and J by 4 bases, with 11 bases between the two germline ends. CDR3 size: 13 residues. Looked up from germline, CDR1 is LNHDA and CDR2 is SQIVND (reference sequence). The CDR3 protein is CASSDQATYGYTF. The CDR3, as DNA: TGTGCCAGTAGTGACCAGGCGACCTATGGCTACACCTTC.

The chain employs TRBV18 and TRBJ2-1; TRBD2 aligns across 7 bases. V shed 3 bases, J shed 5 bases, and the junction held 10 bases outside the gene matches. Germline CDR1 KGHSH, CDR2 LQKENI. The CDR3 is 16 residues long. In DNA form, the CDR3 reads TGTGCCAGCTCACCGGTCGGCAGCGGGACCCACAATGAGCAGTTCTTC. Translated, it gives CASSPVGSGTHNEQFF.

Worth noting for this clone: Within the sample, other DNA sequences also encode this same CDR3. The chain links TRBV30 to TRBJ1-5; tentative D call: TRBD1 (5 bases). Between the trimmed V and J ends, which lost 2 bases and 1 base, there was a span of 6 bases. Germline V gives CDR1 GTSNPN, CDR2 SVGIG (reference sequence). This CDR3 comprises 13 residues. The CDR3 reads CAWSRGSNQPQHF. CDR3 in DNA: TGTGCCTGGAGTCGGGGGAGCAATCAGCCCCAGCATTTT. Looking up the rest from reference TRBV30 and TRBJ1-5 gives the full variable domain: SQTIHQWPATLVQPVGSPLSLECTVEGTSNPNLYWYRQAAGRGLQLLFYSVGIGQISSEVPQNLSASRPQDRQFILSSKKLLLSDSGFYLCAWSRGSNQPQHFGDGTRLSIL.

The chain combines TRBV20-1 with TRBJ1-2, with a tentative D call TRBD1 (6 bases). CDR1 and CDR2 from the germline V gene are DFQATT and SNEGSKA (reference sequence). Trimming took off 7 bases at V and 6 bases at J, with 12 bases between the two ends. The CDR3 is 11 residues long. The CDR3 coding sequence is TGCAGTGGCCGGGGGGCGGATGGCTACACCTTC. Translation: CSGRGADGYTF.

This clone was seen a handful of times. The chain recombines TRBV2 with TRBJ2-5, with D perhaps matching TRBD2 (5 bases). CDR1 is SNHLY, CDR2 FYNNEI, per germline. The germline V and J ends were trimmed by 4 bases and 5 bases, with 11 bases remaining between them. This CDR3 has 13 residues. Here the CDR3 reads CASSGGVRETQYF. The CDR3 nucleotides read TGTGCCAGCAGTGGGGGAGTGAGGGAGACCCAGTACTTC.

The chain has TRBV28 and TRBJ2-7; 8 bases are shared with TRBD1. This CDR3 comprises 13 residues. V lost 7 bases and J lost 2; bases outside the gene matches: 4. CDR1 is MDHEN and CDR2 is SYDVKM in the germline V gene. In DNA form, the CDR3 reads TGTGCCAGCAAACAACAGGGGGCCTACGAGCAGTACTTC. It translates to CASKQQGAYEQYF.

The gene calls are TRBV24-1 and TRBJ2-7; D is perhaps TRBD2 (6 bases). Looked up from germline, CDR1 is KGHDR and CDR2 is SFDVKD. There are 12 residues in the CDR3. Trimming pared 7 bases from V and 4 bases from J, leaving 10 bases between. CDR3 residues: CATSGDSYEQYF. The CDR3, as DNA: TGTGCCACCAGCGGGGACTCTTACGAGCAGTACTTC.

Note on this clone: One end of the junction does not line up with germline, which may come from a read error. The chain employs TRBV6-1 and TRBJ2-1, with D possibly TRBD2 on 5 matching bases. The CDR3 contains 14 residues. Germline assignment: CDR1 MNHNS and CDR2 SASEGT. The CDR3 sequence is CASSGTSSSNEQFF. As DNA, the CDR3 is TGTGCCAGCAGTGGAACTAGTTCCTCCAATGAGCAGTTCTTC.

This chain links TRBV15 with TRBJ2-3; 10 bases are shared with TRBD2. CDR1 and CDR2 (germline): LNHNV, YYDKDF (reference sequence). This CDR3 has 18 amino acids. Unmatched junction bases numbered 10, after V lost 0 bases and J lost 4 bases. The CDR3 region has the DNA TGTGCCACCAGCAGAGATCTCCCTAGCGGGAGAGTCTCAGATACGCAGTATTTT. This sequence encodes CATSRDLPSGRVSDTQYF.

This chain connects TRBV28 to TRBJ1-3, with TRBD1 matching over 11 bases. This CDR3 region has 18 residues. After removal of 6 bases from V and 4 bases from J, the junction contained 14 bases not matched to a gene. Looked up from germline, CDR1 is MDHEN and CDR2 is SYDVKM. CDR3 DNA sequence: TGTGCCAGCAGCCTTCACGGACAGGGGGCAAGGAGGGGAAACACCATATATTTT. It yields the protein CASSLHGQGARRGNTIYF.